This entry is about one T cell receptor beta chain. Antigen specificity is unknown. A single record per CDR3 protein comes from TCRdb applying MiXCR to the reads. Of 380,000 or so distinct CDR3 sequences in the sample, around a third were seen once. The data are from a study of T cell repertoires in cytomegalovirus infection. Across the study: In the study, CMV epitopes included recently identified HLA-C-restricted and well-studied HLA-B-restricted ones. Study-wide points: The ex vivo response showed dominance by HLA-C-restricted CMV-specific TCR beta clonotypes.

This material consisted of cultured PBMCs, taken from culture after CMV antigen stimulation. The receptor's source is a human donor in good health (CMV status not recorded). Some clones in this sample may be carry-over from other donors' samples.

DNA of the CDR3: TGTGCCAGCAGTTTTCTGTTTGGGTCAGATACGCAGTATTTT. Its protein is CASSFLFGSDTQYF. V usage is TRBV28 and J usage is TRBJ2-3, with D hard to call. Trimming stripped 3 bases from V and 4 bases from J, with 11 bases between. CDR3 size: 14 residues. The germline V gene has CDR1 MDHEN and CDR2 SYDVKM.